This TCR beta chain was recorded in a study of T cells in Graves' hyperthyroidism and ophthalmopathy (dated by TCRdb to between 2018 and 2021). Some background on the complete study: Peripheral blood samples were taken at the time of initial diagnosis, prior to any treatment. The 100 discovery patients were divided at random into training and test sets in a 7:3 ratio. TCR V-J signatures able to tell the groups apart were searched for in a discovery cohort of approximately 95 patients, of whom 43 had Graves' ophthalmopathy and 55 to 65 had stable Graves' hyperthyroidism. Thyroid tissue and blood T-cell repertoires from six or seven Graves' hyperthyroidism patients were also compared in the study. According to the paper, TCR Vbeta CDR3 sequencing was carried out on about 140 peripheral blood samples, which came from under 50 ophthalmopathy, around 75 hyperthyroidism and about 17 progressor patients. Whether ophthalmopathy could be predicted prospectively was tested in an independent validation cohort made up of some 20 hyperthyroidism patients plus 17 patients who later progressed to ophthalmopathy. After blood sampling, hyperthyroidism patients were treated with methimazole at a starting dose of 30 mg daily, and ophthalmopathy patients were treated with high-dose intravenous methylprednisolone. Study-wide findings and limitations: During validation, the model predicted progression to ophthalmopathy a median of roughly six months ahead of onset, with around 71% sensitivity and about 75% specificity. In cross-validation, a model built on a 13 V-J signature told ophthalmopathy apart from stable hyperthyroidism with 87.88% sensitivity and around 81% specificity, and in testing the same model reached 80%/75%. No statistical method was used to set the sample size in advance, and investigators knew the group allocation. Most expanded thyroid clonotypes (frequency above 0.001) were also detected in blood, suggesting blood repertoires may reflect thyroid immune responses.

V was cut back by 10 bases and J by 6 bases, leaving a gap of 18 bases between them. From the cysteine through the phenylalanine, the CDR3 covers 13 amino acids. Only CDR3 DNA is held: 39 bases, read in frame from base 1. The germline V gene specifies MDHEN as CDR1 and SYDVKM as CDR2. This clonotype was seen ten or more times. Which antigen it targets is not known. Base-call qualities are not available, and no considerably larger clone is one nucleotide away. The TCR beta CDR3 regions were amplified from RNA transcripts. A first-round RT-PCR of the TCR CDR3 used the HTBI primer set with the Qiagen OneStep RT-PCR kit. A second multiplex PCR round built the libraries, followed by size selection and purification. The libraries were sequenced on an Illumina HiSeq2000 using paired-end 100 bp reads. As for the authors' bioinformatics: SOAPnuke was used to process the raw data, with reads discarded if the reads contained adapters or uncalled bases, had a mean Phred below 15, or lacked an exact constant-primer or identifier match. High-quality paired reads were merged with COPE v1.2.5, and unique nucleotide sequences were defined as clonotypes. Clonotypes were aligned to IMGT TRBV, TRBD and TRBJ reference segments using MiTCR v1.1. The analysis was restricted to V-J combinations with a frequency above 0.0001, which together covered 99% to 99.2% of the repertoires. The TCS score was defined as the ratio of F50 (clonal expansion) to E x V (chaos), calculated using BLOSUM62-based TCRdist between CDR3 peptides within each V-J. Welch's t-statistics and random forest reduced roughly 540 V-J features to under 15, which were used in a naive Bayes classifier (R e1071). In TCRdb, the public reads were trimmed at Q25 with fastp and aligned with MiXCR, with productive beta chains retained. Every entry covers one CDR3 protein and lists the most common genes and DNA from its rows. TCRdb's processing, not the authors' own work, is the source of the V and J calls. The sample data list 300,000 to 450,000 distinct CDR3 sequences, and 15% to 19% of these were observed just once. Approximately 30% of the sample is in the top ten clones.

Hyperthyroidism patients were aged 18 to 65 years and newly diagnosed, with disease duration of less than 2 months. Any patient with an uncontrolled infection, another autoimmune disease, pregnancy or lactation was excluded. Clinical symptoms, serum thyroxine and TRAb, thyroid ultrasound, and orbital computed tomography formed the basis for the diagnoses. Blood from progressor patients was drawn when they were first diagnosed with hyperthyroidism, before any ophthalmopathy symptoms appeared. PBMCs were separated from 8 to 10 ml of fresh peripheral blood using Ficoll-Paque density gradient centrifugation. Progressor patients were defined as those initially diagnosed with Graves' hyperthyroidism in whom ophthalmopathy developed during follow-up. Total RNA was extracted using Trizol reagent, and RNA quality was assessed on an Agilent 2100 Bioanalyzer.

The V and J genes are TRBV28 and TRBJ1-1; no D gene is confidently identified. The sequence was obtained from a woman between 18 and 29 years old with Graves' hyperthyroidism that later progressed to Graves' ophthalmopathy. The sequencing sample was made of blood. The CDR3 here reads CATLPKVVSEAFF. The nucleotides are TGTGCCACCCTTCCGAAGGTCGTCTCTGAAGCTTTCTTT.